Below, 8 T cell receptor beta chains from the same sample are listed, as sequenced in a study of neoadjuvant anti-PD-1 for oral cavity cancer. Measured with immunoSEQ multiplex PCR; TCRdb has only the in-frame clones, and not every one. This sample has roughly 67,000 clones, with about 86% found just once. Here the sequenced sample was PBMCs, taken before nivolumab (anti-PD-1) treatment. The receptors here all came from a person aged 40-85 years with oral cavity squamous cell carcinoma.

The chain joins TRBV29-1 to TRBJ2-7, with unresolved D. There are 12 residues in the CDR3. The V end was cut by 3 bases, the J end by 0 bases, with 6 bases between. Germline CDR1 is SQVTM and CDR2 is ANQGSEA. The CDR3 DNA reads as TGCAGCGTTGAGGTGAGCTCCTACGAGCAGTACTTC. Translating gives CSVEVSSYEQYF.

The chain links TRBV15 to TRBJ2-2, with 12 bases that match TRBD2. Trimming took 0 bases from V and 9 from J; bases not matched to a gene: 17. The CDR3 has 20 residues. Germline V gene data show CDR1 as LNHNV and CDR2 as YYDKDF (reference sequence). The CDR3 coding sequence is TGTGCCACCAGCAGAGATCCTTCTAGCGGGAGGGCCCGATTCCGCAGGGAGCTGTTTTTT. Translation gives CATSRDPSSGRARFRRELFF.

The rearrangement joins TRBV11-3 to TRBJ2-2, with 14 positions matching TRBD2. The CDR3 spans 18 residues. V gave up 5 bases and J gave up 3 bases; unmatched junction bases: 8. Germline CDR1 reads SGHNT; CDR2 reads YENEEA. CDR3 amino acids: CASSPPKGLAGDTGELFF. The CDR3 region has the DNA TGTGCCAGCAGCCCCCCGAAGGGACTAGCGGGAGACACCGGGGAGCTGTTTTTT.

The J gene is TRBJ2-7, the V gene TRBV11-3; D gene ambiguous. The CDR3 consists of 12 residues. CDR1 SGHNT and CDR2 YENEEA come from the germline V gene. V gave up 6 bases and J gave up 4 bases, with 10 bases separating them. This CDR3 reads CASSGDGYEQYF. In nucleotides, the CDR3 is TGTGCCAGCAGTGGGGATGGGTACGAGCAGTACTTC.

The chain recombines TRBV19 with TRBJ1-1, with 9 bases that match TRBD1. The trim removed 7 bases at V and 0 bases at J, leaving 21 bases unmatched. CDR1 and CDR2 (germline): LNHDA, SQIVND (reference sequence). The CDR3 spans 20 residues. The CDR3 sequence: CASTRTAPRDRELLNTEAFF. CDR3 sequence (DNA): TGTGCCAGTACCCGAACTGCCCCCCGGGACAGGGAATTACTGAACACTGAAGCTTTCTTT.

The rearrangement joins TRBV5-6 to TRBJ1-1; tentative D call: TRBD1 (5 bases). The CDR3 runs to 14 residues. Trimming took off 4 bases at V and 2 bases at J, with 12 bases between the two ends. Germline V lookup: CDR1 SGHDT, CDR2 YYEEEE. The CDR3 reads CASSGGWVNTEAFF. CDR3 bases: TGTGCCAGCAGCGGGGGATGGGTTAACACTGAAGCTTTCTTT.

This chain joins TRBV18 and TRBJ1-3; D gene ambiguous. CDR3 size: 14 residues. V lost 6 bases and J 2 bases, leaving 11 bases between the germline ends. Per germline, CDR1 KGHSH and CDR2 LQKENI. This CDR3 reads CASSLGVTGNTIYF. Here the CDR3 DNA reads TGTGCCAGCTCTTTGGGAGTCACTGGAAACACCATATATTTT.

The chain has TRBV7-7 and TRBJ2-1; no definite D call. There are 15 residues in the CDR3. Germline values: CDR1 SSHAT, CDR2 FNYEAQ (reference sequence). V lost 3 bases, J lost 4 bases, and 13 bases lay in between. The CDR3 sequence is CASSFALGLYNEQFF. CDR3 coding DNA: TGTGCCAGCAGCTTCGCCTTGGGTCTTTACAATGAGCAGTTCTTC.